These T cell receptor beta chains were read from a single sample in a study of CD8+ T cells in alopecia areata. This table comes from immunoSEQ multiplex PCR, and its TCRdb copy is limited to in-frame clones, with some not included. In the table there are around 99,000 clones, roughly 89% of which are singletons. This specimen consisted of CD8+ T cells sorted from blood, obtained at week 24, from a patient treated with tofacitinib. The receptors derive from a human donor with alopecia areata. Both conserved end residues are trimmed from each CDR3. D genes are given only for firm matches.

d_gene: .; v_gene: TRBV4-1; j_gene: TRBJ2-7; CDR3aa: ASSQDMKDYEQY
d_gene: .; v_gene: TRBV29-1; j_gene: TRBJ1-1; CDR3aa: SVSPDRNTEAF
d_gene: TRBD2; v_gene: TRBV30; j_gene: TRBJ2-1; CDR3aa: AWSQLAGGLNEQF
d_gene: .; v_gene: TRBV5-6; j_gene: TRBJ2-3; CDR3aa: ASSLRAPNTDTQY
d_gene: .; v_gene: TRBV30; j_gene: TRBJ1-5; CDR3aa: AWGGDTNQPQH
d_gene: TRBD1; v_gene: TRBV7-3; j_gene: TRBJ2-1; CDR3aa: ASSPLSGQNNEQF
d_gene: TRBD1; v_gene: TRBV4-1; j_gene: TRBJ2-1; CDR3aa: ASSIPGQGGNEQF
d_gene: TRBD1; v_gene: TRBV5-1; j_gene: TRBJ2-7; CDR3aa: ASSLVPPGQGDEQY
d_gene: .; v_gene: TRBV27; j_gene: TRBJ1-1; CDR3aa: ASSLGQNTEAF
d_gene: TRBD1; v_gene: TRBV9; j_gene: TRBJ2-7; CDR3aa: ASSADREVDERY
d_gene: .; v_gene: TRBV4-3; j_gene: TRBJ2-7; CDR3aa: ASSQDKQGYEQY
d_gene: .; v_gene: TRBV29-1; j_gene: TRBJ2-4; CDR3aa: SVVNPTGDPH
d_gene: .; v_gene: TRBV4-2; j_gene: TRBJ2-2; CDR3aa: ASSQSANTGELF
d_gene: .; v_gene: TRBV6-1; j_gene: TRBJ1-1; CDR3aa: ASSEGGGTEAF
d_gene: TRBD1; v_gene: TRBV11-2; j_gene: TRBJ2-7; CDR3aa: ASSLGPPGQGVYEQY
d_gene: .; v_gene: TRBV27; j_gene: TRBJ1-5; CDR3aa: ASSPPGSNQPQH
d_gene: TRBD2; v_gene: TRBV9; j_gene: TRBJ2-7; CDR3aa: ASSVAGGPPPYEQY
d_gene: TRBD2; v_gene: TRBV7-2; j_gene: TRBJ2-1; CDR3aa: ASSFLAGDYNEQF
d_gene: .; v_gene: TRBV6-5; j_gene: TRBJ2-1; CDR3aa: ASSYDSAVYEQF
d_gene: .; v_gene: TRBV4-1; j_gene: TRBJ1-1; CDR3aa: ASSHVANTEAF
d_gene: .; v_gene: TRBV5-1; j_gene: TRBJ2-3; CDR3aa: ASSLAAAGEVADTQY
d_gene: .; v_gene: TRBV11-2; j_gene: TRBJ2-7; CDR3aa: ASSLGVLTAGSYEQY
d_gene: TRBD2; v_gene: TRBV4-1; j_gene: TRBJ2-2; CDR3aa: ASSLLAGGNGELF
d_gene: .; v_gene: TRBV7-2; j_gene: TRBJ2-3; CDR3aa: ASSFDGPIDTQY
d_gene: .; v_gene: TRBV5-1; j_gene: TRBJ2-7; CDR3aa: ASSLALGQSYEQY
d_gene: TRBD1; v_gene: TRBV7-6; j_gene: TRBJ1-4; CDR3aa: ASSADREDEKLF
d_gene: .; v_gene: TRBV7-9; j_gene: TRBJ2-3; CDR3aa: ASSAPPGPSSTDTQY
d_gene: .; v_gene: TRBV5-1; j_gene: TRBJ2-1; CDR3aa: ASSSTGTFSSYNEQF
d_gene: .; v_gene: TRBV12-5; j_gene: TRBJ2-3; CDR3aa: ASGLGTSSTDTQY
d_gene: .; v_gene: TRBV6-1; j_gene: TRBJ1-1; CDR3aa: ASSVDRTEAF
d_gene: .; v_gene: TRBV5-1; j_gene: TRBJ2-1; CDR3aa: ASSLGRQTFYNEQF
d_gene: TRBD1; v_gene: TRBV19; j_gene: TRBJ1-1; CDR3aa: ASSIVQGTTEAF
d_gene: TRBD2; v_gene: TRBV10-3; j_gene: TRBJ2-5; CDR3aa: AISEGGKTSGRETQY
d_gene: TRBD2; v_gene: TRBV19; j_gene: TRBJ2-1; CDR3aa: ASSMSSGGAIEQF
d_gene: TRBD2; v_gene: TRBV5-1; j_gene: TRBJ2-3; CDR3aa: ASSLSGGLAVNTDTQY
d_gene: TRBD2; v_gene: TRBV7-2; j_gene: TRBJ2-7; CDR3aa: ASSPGLAGYEQY
d_gene: .; v_gene: TRBV6-6; j_gene: TRBJ2-5; CDR3aa: ASTLSRRAQETQY
d_gene: TRBD2; v_gene: TRBV29-1; j_gene: TRBJ2-3; CDR3aa: SVELVAGYDTDTQY
d_gene: TRBD1; v_gene: TRBV7-6; j_gene: TRBJ1-1; CDR3aa: ASSRQGKVSEAF
d_gene: TRBD2; v_gene: TRBV27; j_gene: TRBJ2-3; CDR3aa: ASSSDTGLADHPDTQY
d_gene: TRBD2; v_gene: TRBV7-8; j_gene: TRBJ2-1; CDR3aa: ASSPAGGVSNEQF
d_gene: .; v_gene: TRBV27; j_gene: TRBJ1-5; CDR3aa: ASSFYRTDQPQH
d_gene: .; v_gene: TRBV7-9; j_gene: TRBJ2-1; CDR3aa: AWGEYSYNEQF
d_gene: .; v_gene: TRBV27; j_gene: TRBJ2-7; CDR3aa: ASSLGTSYEQY
d_gene: TRBD2; v_gene: TRBV29-1; j_gene: TRBJ2-7; CDR3aa: SVEDQDGGVYEQY
d_gene: .; v_gene: TRBV30; j_gene: TRBJ1-5; CDR3aa: AWSSVGGPQPQH
d_gene: TRBD1; v_gene: TRBV27; j_gene: TRBJ1-3; CDR3aa: ASRLTTGAGNTIY
d_gene: TRBD2; v_gene: TRBV5-6; j_gene: TRBJ2-7; CDR3aa: ASSLYLAGGFTYEQY
d_gene: TRBD2; v_gene: TRBV11-2; j_gene: TRBJ2-7; CDR3aa: ASSLPSGVSSYEQY
d_gene: .; v_gene: TRBV7-6; j_gene: TRBJ2-7; CDR3aa: ASSLSRANSYEQY
d_gene: .; v_gene: TRBV10-3; j_gene: TRBJ1-2; CDR3aa: AISETGPDGYT
d_gene: .; v_gene: TRBV10-3; j_gene: TRBJ2-7; CDR3aa: AISESTKEGEQY
d_gene: TRBD2; v_gene: TRBV6-6; j_gene: TRBJ2-5; CDR3aa: ASSSSLAGGQETQY
d_gene: TRBD2; v_gene: TRBV4-1; j_gene: TRBJ2-5; CDR3aa: ASSQDDLSGGTETQY
d_gene: TRBD2; v_gene: TRBV5-6; j_gene: TRBJ2-7; CDR3aa: ASSGLQAGALSYEQY
d_gene: .; v_gene: TRBV15; j_gene: TRBJ2-3; CDR3aa: ATSRVRWDTDTQY
d_gene: .; v_gene: TRBV6-5; j_gene: TRBJ2-5; CDR3aa: ASSWPQGTQY